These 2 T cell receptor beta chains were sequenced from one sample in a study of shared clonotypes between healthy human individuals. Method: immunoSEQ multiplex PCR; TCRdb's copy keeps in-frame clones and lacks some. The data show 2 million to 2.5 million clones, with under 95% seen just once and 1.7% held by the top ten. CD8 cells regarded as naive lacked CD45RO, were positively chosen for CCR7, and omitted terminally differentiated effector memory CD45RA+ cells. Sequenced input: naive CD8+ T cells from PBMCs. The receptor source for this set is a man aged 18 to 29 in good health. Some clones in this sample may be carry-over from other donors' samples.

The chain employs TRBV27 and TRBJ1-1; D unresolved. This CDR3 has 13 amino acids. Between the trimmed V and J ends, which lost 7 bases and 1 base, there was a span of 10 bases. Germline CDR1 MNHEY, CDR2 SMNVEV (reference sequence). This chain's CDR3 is CASKAPENTEAFF. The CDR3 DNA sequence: TGTGCCAGCAAAGCACCCGAGAACACTGAAGCTTTCTTT.

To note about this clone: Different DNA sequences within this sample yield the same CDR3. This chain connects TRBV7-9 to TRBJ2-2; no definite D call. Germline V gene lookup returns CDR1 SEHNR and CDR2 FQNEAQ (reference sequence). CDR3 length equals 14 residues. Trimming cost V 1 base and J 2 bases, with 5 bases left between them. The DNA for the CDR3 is TGTGCCAGCAGCTTAGGGGGTAACACCGGGGAGCTGTTTTTT. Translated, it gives CASSLGGNTGELFF.